What follows are 29 T cell receptor beta chains derived from one specimen sequenced in a study of T cell repertoires in cytomegalovirus infection. TCRdb independently ran MiXCR on the reads; one entry per CDR3 protein. This table has 700,000 to 850,000 distinct CDR3 sequences, around a third appearing once. Antigen specificity for these receptors is unknown. The material sequenced was cultured CD8+ T cells from PBMCs, taken from culture after CMV antigen stimulation. The receptors were gathered from a human donor in good health (CMV status not recorded). Some clones in this sample may be carry-over from other donors' samples.

This chain joins TRBV7-9 and TRBJ2-2; 9 nucleotides align to TRBD1. The CDR3 covers 17 residues. CDR1 is SEHNR and CDR2 is FQNEAQ in the germline V gene (reference sequence). V was clipped by 4 bases and J by 3 bases; unmatched bases: 9. The CDR3 bases are TGTGCCAGCAGCTCATCGTCTGACAGGGGGTACACCGGGGAGCTGTTTTTT. Its protein is CASSSSSDRGYTGELFF.

A note on this clonotype: The junction and the germline gene differ at one end; a read error may be behind it. The chain combines TRBV20-1 with TRBJ2-1; tentatively, D is TRBD1 (7 bases). The CDR3 is 15 amino acids. CDR1 and CDR2 (germline): DFQATT, SNEGSKA (reference sequence). CDR3 nucleotides: TGCAGTGCTAGAGTGGGGGGACAGCCTTTTAATGTGCAGTTCTTC. Protein product: CSARVGGQPFNVQFF.

The chain couples TRBV20-1 to TRBJ2-7; 9 nucleotides match TRBD1. J gave up 2 bases and V 6 bases, and 11 bases lay outside the gene matches. Germline V gene lookup returns CDR1 DFQATT and CDR2 SNEGSKA (reference sequence). The CDR3 runs 15 residues. Here the CDR3 reads CSATGTGKLPYEQYV. CDR3 DNA: TGCAGTGCAACCGGGACAGGGAAGCTTCCCTACGAGCAGTACGTC.

This clonotype was seen a handful of times. This chain links TRBV4-1 with TRBJ1-1; 9 nucleotides match TRBD1. The CDR3 extends over 16 amino acids. The J segment lost 3 bases and the V segment lost 4 bases, leaving 9 bases of the junction unmatched. CDR1 and CDR2 (germline): MGHRA, YSYEKL. In nucleotides, the CDR3 is TGCGCCAGCAGCCCCTTCGGGGACAGGGCTCACACTGAAGCTTTCTTT. This sequence encodes CASSPFGDRAHTEAFF.

This clonotype has only a few counts. The chain carries TRBV6-6 and TRBJ1-5; D remains unclear. The CDR3 runs to 17 residues. Germline V gene data show CDR1 as MNHNY and CDR2 as SVGAGI (reference sequence). Trimming stripped 6 bases from V and 0 bases from J, with 18 bases between. The CDR3 protein is CASSSPVESRSNQPQHF. The CDR3 DNA reads TGTGCCAGCAGCTCCCCCGTAGAGTCCCGTAGCAATCAGCCCCAGCATTTT.

V is TRBV4-1 and J is TRBJ2-1, with D maybe TRBD1 (5 bases). Germline CDR1 MGHRA, CDR2 YSYEKL. Trimming removed 0 bases from V and 3 bases from J, with 12 bases in between. CDR3 size: 16 residues. Here the CDR3 DNA reads TGCGCCAGCAGCCAAGATCATCAGGGTGACTACAATGAGCAGTTCTTC. This translates into CASSQDHQGDYNEQFF.

The chain has TRBV20-1 and TRBJ2-1; D possibly corresponds to TRBD1 (7 bases). This CDR3 has 15 amino acids. The germline V and J ends were trimmed by 3 bases and 3 bases, with 15 bases remaining between them. In germline, CDR1 is DFQATT, CDR2 SNEGSKA (reference sequence). The CDR3 spells CSASVAGGHYNEQFF. CDR3 nucleotides: TGCAGTGCTAGCGTAGCAGGGGGGCACTACAATGAGCAGTTCTTC.

This clonotype occurred once. The chain uses TRBV19 and TRBJ1-6, with D perhaps matching TRBD1 (5 bases). Trimming took 7 bases from V and 7 from J, leaving 17 bases between them. There are 15 residues in the CDR3. Germline V CDR1 and CDR2: LNHDA, SQIVND (reference sequence). Written as DNA, the CDR3 is TGTGCCAGTAATACTCCGGGACTTGCAAATTCACCCCTCCACTTT. It codes for CASNTPGLANSPLHF.

The rearrangement joins TRBV6-2 or TRBV6-3 to TRBJ1-1; no firm D call. The CDR3 totals 12 residues. Trimming cost V 11 bases and J 1 base, with 11 bases left between them. Germline V lookup: CDR1 MNHEY, CDR2 SVGEGT. CDR3 DNA: TGTGCCGGTAGTGCAGGGAACACTGAAGCTTTCTTT. It is translated as CAGSAGNTEAFF.

The CDR3 loop is CASSPGGASYEQYV. The CDR3 DNA is TGTGCCAGCAGTCCGGGGGGCGCGTCCTACGAGCAGTACGTC. The chain recombines TRBV6-1 with TRBJ2-7; the D gene is possibly TRBD2 (7 bases). This CDR3 has 14 amino acids. Germline V gene sequence: CDR1 MNHNS, CDR2 SASEGT. V was cut by 5 bases and J by 1 base, with 12 bases left in between.

This chain links TRBV27 with TRBJ2-1; 12 bases are shared with TRBD2. This CDR3 comprises 17 residues. Trimming took 3 bases from V and 0 from J; bases not matched to a gene: 3. The germline gives CDR1 MNHEY, CDR2 SMNVEV (reference sequence). The CDR3 here is CASSFLAGGPSYNEQFF. The CDR3 nucleotides are TGTGCCAGCAGTTTCCTAGCGGGGGGGCCCTCCTACAATGAGCAGTTCTTC.

The chain uses TRBV27 and TRBJ2-7; TRBD2 matches at 10 bases. The germline gives CDR1 MNHEY, CDR2 SMNVEV (reference sequence). Unmatched junction bases numbered 10, after V lost 5 bases and J lost 0 bases. The CDR3 sequence is 17 residues long. The CDR3 spells CASSPLIAGGPSYEQYV. For the CDR3, the DNA is TGTGCCAGCAGTCCACTCATAGCGGGGGGCCCCTCCTACGAGCAGTACGTC.

The chain couples TRBV20-1 to TRBJ2-3, with D perhaps matching TRBD2 (5 bases). The CDR3 length is 20 residues. Trimming pared 3 bases from V and 2 bases from J, leaving 30 bases between. Germline V gene lookup returns CDR1 DFQATT and CDR2 SNEGSKA (reference sequence). The DNA for the CDR3 is TGCAGTGCTAGGCCGTCGGCGGGCCCCCAGGCAGCTTATCTCACAGATACGCAGTATTTT. This sequence encodes CSARPSAGPQAAYLTDTQYF.

Regarding this clonotype: A junction end diverges from the germline sequence, so it may reflect a read error. This rearrangement joins TRBV5-3 to TRBJ2-1; perhaps D is TRBD1 or TRBD2 (5 bases each). TRBV5-3 qualifies as an ORF whose function is uncertain. The CDR3 runs 15 residues. This CDR3 reads CTRSFRDRSYNEQFF. The CDR3, as DNA: TGTACCAGAAGCTTTCGGGACCGCTCCTACAATGAGCAGTTCTTC.

On this clonotype: Lacking the conserved final phenylalanine or tryptophan, this CDR3 likely reflects a read error. This sequence joins TRBV10-3 and TRBJ2-4; 9 positions match TRBD1. Germline CDR1 and CDR2: ENHRY and SYGVKD. The CDR3 contains 16 residues. The V and J ends lost 4 bases and 1 base, in that order; junction bases with no gene match: 5. In DNA, the CDR3 is TGTGCCATCAGTGCTTGGACAGGGGTGGCCAAAAACATTCAGTACTTA. This translates into CAISAWTGVAKNIQYL.

The chain employs TRBV12-3 or TRBV12-4 and TRBJ1-6; 9 nucleotides match TRBD1. J was trimmed by 0 bases and V by 3 bases; bases with no gene match: 18. This CDR3 is 22 amino acids long. For the CDR3, the DNA is TGTGCCAGCAGTTTTTGGACAGGGGCCGGCACATCCCCAAGCTCCTATAATTCACCCCTCCACTTT. Its protein product is CASSFWTGAGTSPSSYNSPLHF.

This clonotype was seen more than once but under ten times. This rearrangement joins TRBV6-5 to TRBJ1-1; D remains unclear. CDR1 is MNHEY, CDR2 SVGAGI, per germline. V was pared by 0 bases and J by 5 bases, with 13 bases between. This CDR3 contains 15 residues. CDR3 coding DNA: TGTGCCAGCAGTTACTCGCCGAGTCTGGGAACTGAAGCTTTCTTT. Translated: CASSYSPSLGTEAFF.

V is TRBV2 and J is TRBJ1-1; D is possibly TRBD1 (5 bases). Germline CDR1 and CDR2: SNHLY and FYNNEI. Trimming took 7 bases from V and 2 from J, leaving 20 bases between them. The CDR3 has 16 amino acids. The CDR3 DNA follows: TGTGCCAGCAATGCGGATTTGCGGACAACCAACACTGAAGCTTTCTTT. It is translated as CASNADLRTTNTEAFF.

Concerning this clonotype itself: A junction end diverges from the germline sequence, so it may reflect a read error. The gene calls are TRBV7-8 and TRBJ2-5; 8 bases agree with TRBD2. Germline V gene lookup returns CDR1 SGHVS and CDR2 FQNEAQ. This CDR3 spans 13 amino acids. The CDR3 loop is CANSPGGEETQYF. Here the CDR3 DNA reads TGTGCCAACAGCCCCGGGGGGGAAGAGACCCAGTACTTC.

The gene calls are TRBV5-1 and TRBJ1-4; D may be TRBD1 (5 bases). Germline-derived CDR1 and CDR2 are SGHRS and YFSETQ. Trimming cost V 0 bases and J 12 bases, with 21 bases left between them. The CDR3 is 16 amino acids. CDR3 in DNA: TGCGCCAGCAGCTTGGGGGGGAGGACAATGCGGACGGAACTGTTTTTT. Translating it yields CASSLGGRTMRTELFF.

The rearrangement uses TRBV2 and TRBJ2-2; 9 bases agree with TRBD1. V was clipped by 4 bases and J by 3 bases; unmatched bases: 9. The CDR3 loop spans 17 amino acids. Germline V gene data show CDR1 as SNHLY and CDR2 as FYNNEI. In nucleotides, the CDR3 is TGTGCCAGCAGTGGCTGGCCGGGACAGGGTTACACCGGGGAGCTGTTTTTT. Translating gives CASSGWPGQGYTGELFF.

This chain uses TRBV2 with TRBJ1-2, with D possibly matching TRBD1 (5 bases). V lost 5 bases and J 4 bases, leaving 14 bases between the germline ends. CDR3 size: 14 residues. The germline CDR1 and CDR2 sequences are SNHLY and FYNNEI. The CDR3 reads CASSRREVSYGYTF. CDR3 coding DNA: TGTGCCAGCAGTCGCAGGGAGGTCTCCTATGGCTACACCTTC.

This clonotype was seen repeatedly, ten times or more. This sequence joins TRBV7-9 and TRBJ2-3; no clear D. The CDR3 consists of 12 residues. Trimming took 6 bases from V and 5 from J, leaving 9 bases between them. The germline V gene encodes CDR1 SEHNR and CDR2 FQNEAQ (reference sequence). The CDR3 protein is CASREVGDTQYF. In nucleotides, the CDR3 is TGTGCCAGCAGGGAAGTGGGAGATACGCAGTATTTT. The variable domain in full, completed from reference TRBV7-9 and TRBJ2-3, reads DTGVSQNPRHKITKRGQNVTFRCDPISEHNRLYWYRQTLGQGPEFLTYFQNEAQLEKSRLLSDRFSAERPKGSFSTLEIQRTEQGDSAMYLCASREVGDTQYFGPGTRLTVL.

Turning to this clonotype: One end of the junction varies from germline; a read error may be responsible. V and J are TRBV7-4 and TRBJ1-2; D gene unclear. The germline CDR1 and CDR2 sequences are SGHVT and SQSDAQ. The CDR3 extends over 14 amino acids. The CDR3 is CVSSLSEGTYGYTF. The CDR3 DNA sequence: TGTGTCAGCAGCTTAAGTGAGGGTACCTATGGCTACACCTTC.

This clonotype was seen a handful of times. The rearrangement joins TRBV7-6 to TRBJ1-1, with a weak D call TRBD1 (6 bases). This CDR3 comprises 15 residues. Trimming took off 7 bases at V and 2 bases at J, with 17 bases between the two ends. CDR1 is SGHVS and CDR2 is FNYEAQ in the germline V gene. CDR3 amino acids: CASTRPRTDNTEAFF. CDR3 DNA sequence: TGTGCCAGCACCCGACCCCGGACAGACAACACTGAAGCTTTCTTT.

This clonotype was counted at least ten times. V and J are TRBV7-8 and TRBJ2-1; 8 bases align to TRBD2. This CDR3 spans 19 amino acids. Germline V lookup: CDR1 SGHVS, CDR2 FQNEAQ. The trim removed 2 bases at V and 0 bases at J, leaving 12 bases unmatched. The CDR3 coding sequence is TGTGCCAGCAGCTTAATAATTAGCGGGGAGGGGCGCTCCTACAATGAGCAGTTCTTC. It codes for CASSLIISGEGRSYNEQFF.

This clonotype was found many times. The CDR3 loop is CASSYRGRRETQYF. For the CDR3, the DNA is TGTGCCAGCAGTTACAGGGGGCGCAGAGAGACCCAGTACTTC. V is TRBV7-8 and J is TRBJ2-5; TRBD1 matches at 9 bases. CDR3 length equals 14 residues. J was trimmed by 4 bases and V by 6 bases; bases with no gene match: 6. Germline-derived CDR1 and CDR2 are SGHVS and FQNEAQ.

CDR3 in DNA: TGCAGTGCTACGGGACAGCCCAATCAGCCCCAGCATTTT. It codes for CSATGQPNQPQHF. The V and J genes are TRBV20-1 and TRBJ1-5; 7 nucleotides match TRBD1. The CDR3 covers 13 residues. With V trimmed by 4 bases and J by 3 bases, 3 bases remained unmatched. CDR1 and CDR2 (germline): DFQATT, SNEGSKA (reference sequence).

The rearrangement joins TRBV7-8 to TRBJ2-3; D is uncertain. With 1 base removed from V and 0 bases from J, the gap between germline ends came to 11 bases. This CDR3 contains 16 residues. Germline lookup yields CDR1 SGHVS and CDR2 FQNEAQ. The CDR3 loop reads CASSLVGLRSTDTQYF. CDR3 in DNA: TGTGCCAGCAGCTTAGTAGGGCTCAGGAGCACAGATACGCAGTATTTT.